This T cell receptor beta chain was retrieved from a study of blood T cell repertoires in COVID-19. The wider study: Sample material is recorded as cDNA or gDNA derived from T cells, B-cell-depleted T cells, or PBMCs.

This CDR3 is built from 16 residues. CDR1 is LGHNA and CDR2 is YSLEER in the germline V gene. The V and J ends lost 6 bases and 9 bases, in that order; junction bases with no gene match: 14. Original processing methods: Estimation of nucleated cell counts was performed using reference gene primer amplification. The protocol was immunoSEQ multiplex PCR, while the TCRdb copy is restricted to in-frame clones and leaves out a portion. The V and J calls and clone size were taken over from that table, and D and trimming were inferred from the DNA. The sample has around 130,000 clones, about four fifths seen once.

Source material: peripheral blood. The chain carries TRBV4-3 and TRBJ1-5; 10 nucleotides match TRBD1. This clonotype was sampled from an elderly man with acute or convalescent COVID-19. The CDR3 loop reads CASRNRDRGPWGPQHF. CDR3 DNA: TGCGCCAGCAGAAATAGGGACAGGGGCCCATGGGGGCCCCAGCATTTT.